The rows below give T cell receptor beta chains drawn from one sample of a study of blood T cells in healthy people across ages. Each CDR3 protein gets one entry after TCRdb re-called the 5' RACE reads with MiXCR. The sample has 450,000 to 700,000 distinct CDR3 sequences; roughly a quarter are singletons. Sequenced sample: blood. The receptors were gathered from an older woman in good health. Both conserved end residues are part of each CDR3. The D gene is left open where the match is weak. Size tells how often a clone was seen (once, few, many) or the class of an expanded clone, and some rows leave it out.

- few TRBJ1-1 TRBV27 TGTGCCAGCACTAGACAGTCCGGTGTCACTGAAGCTTTCTTT CASTRQSGVTEAFF
TRBD1 few TRBJ1-1 TRBV5-1 TGCGCCAGCAGCTGGACAGGGGACACTGAAGCTTTCTTT CASSWTGDTEAFF
TRBD2 few TRBJ2-7 TRBV4-3 TGCGCCAGCAGCATCCTATTCGTAGCGGGGGGGTCCTACGAGCAGTACTTC CASSILFVAGGSYEQYF
- many TRBJ2-7 TRBV29-1 TGCAGCGTTGTACCCTCCCCGGTGTTTGTGCAGTACTTC CSVVPSPVFVQYF
- many TRBJ1-1 TRBV12-3/TRBV12-4 TGTGCCAGCAGAGGGACACTTAAAATTGAAGCTTTCTTT CASRGTLKIEAFF
- - TRBJ1-1 TRBV7-9 TGTGCCAGCAGCGCTTGGGAGTCTGAAGCTTTCTTT CASSAWESEAFF
- - TRBJ2-1 TRBV18 TGTGCCAGCTCACTGGTTCAGGGGTCGAACAATGAGCAGTTCTTC CASSLVQGSNNEQFF
TRBD1 - TRBJ1-4 TRBV2 TGTGCCAGCATTTGGGACAGGGGTAATGAAAAACTGTTTTTT CASIWDRGNEKLFF
TRBD2 - TRBJ2-7 TRBV3-1 TGTGCCAGCAGCCCCGGACTAGTCACCACCTACGAGCAGTACTTC CASSPGLVTTYEQYF
- - TRBJ2-7 TRBV7-2 TGTGCCAGCAGCTCCAAAGTGGGGGGCCCCGTTGAGCAGTACTTC CASSSKVGGPVEQYF
- few TRBJ2-5 TRBV9 TGTGCCAGCAGCGTAGCCCCTTTCCAAGAGACCCAGTACTTC CASSVAPFQETQYF
TRBD2 few TRBJ2-1 TRBV5-1 TGCGCCAGCAGCTTACCGGGACTAGCGGGGGGGAACAATGAGCAGTTCTTC CASSLPGLAGGNNEQFF
- few TRBJ2-7 TRBV4-3 TGCGCCAGCAGCCAAGAAACGGGACGGGGCTACGAGCAGTACTTC CASSQETGRGYEQYF
TRBD2 few TRBJ2-1 TRBV20-1 TGCAGTGCTAGAGTGACTAGCGGGGGGTTACCCTACAATGAGCAGTTCTTC CSARVTSGGLPYNEQFF
- - TRBJ2-3 TRBV4-2 TGTGCCAGCAGCCAAGGCGGGTTGGGTAGCACAGATACGCAGTATTTT CASSQGGLGSTDTQYF
- few TRBJ2-5 TRBV7-2 TGTGCCAGCAGCTTAGGTTCGGTGACCCAAGAGACCCAGTACTTC CASSLGSVTQETQYF
- - TRBJ1-1 TRBV20-1 TGCAGTGCTATAGAGGGGAGGGAAGCTTTCTTT CSAIEGREAFF
TRBD2 - TRBJ2-1 TRBV29-1 TGCAGCGTTGAATCGCAGCGGGGGGGCTCCTACAATGAGCAGTTCTTC CSVESQRGGSYNEQFF
- - TRBJ2-3 TRBV20-1 TGCAGTGCTAGAGATCCTAGCGAGGGTCCTGATACGCAGTATTTT CSARDPSEGPDTQYF
TRBD1 few TRBJ2-1 TRBV7-2 TGTGCCAGCAGCCCTAACAGGGGCTCCTACAATGAGCAGTTCTTC CASSPNRGSYNEQFF
- few TRBJ2-1 TRBV6-2/TRBV6-3 TGTGCCAGCAGTCCTACGCCCCCCCTAGCAGGGCAGTTCTTC CASSPTPPLAGQFF
- - TRBJ2-7 TRBV7-2 TGTGCCAGCAAGGAGAATGGCTACGAGCAGTACTTC CASKENGYEQYF
- - TRBJ1-2 TRBV20-1 TGCAGTGTCTCGGGCAGCAGCTATGGCTACACCTTC CSVSGSSYGYTF
- - TRBJ1-4 TRBV25-1 TGTGCCAGCAGTGAATCGGGGGTGGGGAATGGAAAACTGTTTTTT CASSESGVGNGKLFF
TRBD2 - TRBJ2-3 TRBV20-1 TGCAGTGCAGCACTAGCGGGAGTGGCAGATACGCAGTATTTT CSAALAGVADTQYF
- - TRBJ1-2 TRBV7-2 TGTGCCAGCAGCATAGGCGCAGGGTCTAACTACGGCTACACCTTC CASSIGAGSNYGYTF
TRBD1 - TRBJ2-5 TRBV11-3 TGTGCCAGCAGCTTGACAGGGCTAGAAGAGACCCAGTACTTC CASSLTGLEETQYF
- - TRBJ2-3 TRBV5-1 TGCGCCAGCAGCTTGGAACTAGTGGGTACGCAGTATTTT CASSLELVGTQYF
- many TRBJ2-1 TRBV5-5 TGTGCCAGCAGTCCTACAGGTAGCTCCTACAATGAGCAGTTCTTC CASSPTGSSYNEQFF
TRBD1 few TRBJ1-1 TRBV6-2/TRBV6-3 TGTGCCAGCATTCGGACAGGGAATAGAGATACTGAAGCTTTCTTT CASIRTGNRDTEAFF
- - TRBJ2-4 TRBV3-1 TGCGCCAGCAGCCAAGCCCCGTTAAACATTCAGTACTTC CASSQAPLNIQYF
- - TRBJ2-1 TRBV6-5 TGTGCCAGCATTACAAATTACAAACGGGCTTTTGAGCAGTTCTTC CASITNYKRAFEQFF
TRBD1 many TRBJ1-1 TRBV6-2/TRBV6-3 TGTGCCAGCAGTTACAGACAGGGTCGGGCTGAAGCTTTCTTT CASSYRQGRAEAFF
TRBD1 few TRBJ2-1 TRBV2 TGTGCCAGCAAGACAGGGGGACGATCCTACAATGAGCAGTTCTTC CASKTGGRSYNEQFF
TRBD2 - TRBJ2-5 TRBV7-2 TGTGCCAGCACCTGGACTAGCCAAGAGACCCAGTACTTC CASTWTSQETQYF
- - TRBJ2-7 TRBV6-2/TRBV6-3 TGTGCCAGCAGGGAAACGGACTACGAGCAGTACTTC CASRETDYEQYF
- - TRBJ2-7 TRBV24-1 TGTGCCACCAGTGATTTGAGGCAGGAATTCTGCGAGCAGTACTTC CATSDLRQEFCEQYF
- few TRBJ1-1 TRBV5-1 TGCGCCAGCAGCCAGAGGGAGGGCAACACTGAAGCTTTCTTT CASSQREGNTEAFF
- many TRBJ2-5 TRBV7-7 TGTGCCAGCAGCTTAGGCCCGAACCAAGAGACCCAGTACTTC CASSLGPNQETQYF
TRBD2 few TRBJ2-5 TRBV19 TGTGCCAGTAGTCCGAATTCAGCGGGGGGGTTGAAGACCCAGTACTTC CASSPNSAGGLKTQYF
- - TRBJ2-7 TRBV27 TGTGCCAGCAGGTCAGGGGATGGGCAGTACTTC CASRSGDGQYF
- many TRBJ2-5 TRBV5-1 TGCGCCAGCAGCTTTACAGGGGGGGGAGAGACCCAGTACTTC CASSFTGGGETQYF